This TCR beta chain came from a study of blood T cell repertoires in COVID-19 (dated by TCRdb to the early 2020s). About the study as a whole: Samples covering the acute and convalescent phases of COVID-19 were provided by collaborators in the United States, Italy and Spain. The repertoires were made available in a free public database intended to serve as a resource for research on the immune response to SARS-CoV-2. The dataset comprised deeply sampled blood TCRbeta repertoires from subjects exposed to, actively infected with, or recovered from COVID-19. Samples were obtained from the ongoing ImmuneRACE study (first 160 participants) and from some 1,200 subjects provided by 6 global collaborators. Where available, HLA class I and class II types were obtained from metadata supplied by the sample provider rather than from assay-based typing. The prospective study material was composed of cDNA or gDNA derived from T cells, B-cell-depleted T cells, or PBMCs. Nearly every sample came with metadata listing a de-identified subject ID, COVID-19 status, age in years and sex.

Collaborating institutions collected whole blood in K2EDTA tubes following their own protocols. For TCRbeta analysis, collaborators shipped samples in one of three forms: frozen whole blood, isolated PBMCs, or DNA extracted from either of those sample types. TCRbeta CDR3 regions were amplified from genomic DNA by means of the immunoSEQ Assay, a bias-controlled multiplex PCR. From the authors' description of their analysis: Within the assay, amplification of reference gene primers was used to estimate how many nucleated cells each sample contained. Sequence reads were collapsed and filtered to measure the absolute abundance of every unique TCRbeta CDR3 rearrangement. For each sample, productive Simpson clonality was calculated by taking the square root of Simpson's diversity index across productive rearrangements. TCRdb limited this immuneACCESS table to in-frame rearrangements with V and J called. A share of clones is missing; checked studies link under half to unresolved V genes, and the rest is unexplained. V, J and clone size are those of that table, while D and trimming were read from the DNA. In this sample the table shows more than 100,000 clones, about 79% of which occur a single time. The ten largest account for approximately 3.9% of the sample.

This clone has just a few counts. What this receptor recognizes is not known. Base qualities are not provided; no much larger clone lies one nucleotide away. What the study reported, not specific to this receptor: Clinical and demographic metadata were provided uncurated, with the amount varying by source and participant.

Including the terminal cysteine and phenylalanine, the CDR3 comprises 13 residues. The sequence is cut down to CDR3 DNA, 39 bases in frame from base 1. The germline V gene supplies CDR1 SGHRS and CDR2 YFSETQ. Trimming leaves V shorter by 3 bases and J shorter by 8 bases, with the junction holding 4 bases beyond the gene matches. This TCR was sampled from an elderly woman with acute or convalescent COVID-19. The specimen was peripheral blood. The chain was built from TRBV5-1 and TRBJ1-2, with TRBD1 identical over 10 junction bases. The CDR3 amino acid sequence is: CASSWGQGTGYTF. The DNA sequence is TGCGCCAGCAGCTGGGGACAGGGGACGGGCTACACCTTC.